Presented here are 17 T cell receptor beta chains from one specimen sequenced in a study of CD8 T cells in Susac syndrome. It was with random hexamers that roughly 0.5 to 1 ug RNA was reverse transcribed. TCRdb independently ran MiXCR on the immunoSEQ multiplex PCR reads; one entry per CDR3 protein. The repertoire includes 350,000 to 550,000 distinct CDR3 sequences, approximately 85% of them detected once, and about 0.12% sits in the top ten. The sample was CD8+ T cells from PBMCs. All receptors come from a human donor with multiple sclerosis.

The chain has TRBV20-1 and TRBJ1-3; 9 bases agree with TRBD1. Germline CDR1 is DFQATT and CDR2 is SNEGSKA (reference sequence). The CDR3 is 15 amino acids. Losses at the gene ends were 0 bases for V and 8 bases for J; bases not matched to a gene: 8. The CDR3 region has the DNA TGCAGTGCTAGAGATTTTCGGACAGGGGATGACACCATATATTTT. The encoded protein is CSARDFRTGDDTIYF.

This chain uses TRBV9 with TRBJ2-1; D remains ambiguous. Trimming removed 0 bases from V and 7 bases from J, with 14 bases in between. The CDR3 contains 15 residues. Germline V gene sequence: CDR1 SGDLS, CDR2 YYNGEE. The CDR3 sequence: CASSVGDHDLNEQFF. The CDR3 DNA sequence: TGTGCCAGCAGCGTAGGAGACCACGATCTAAATGAGCAGTTCTTC. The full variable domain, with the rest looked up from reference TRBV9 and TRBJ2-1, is DSGVTQTPKHLITATGQRVTLRCSPRSGDLSVYWYQQSLDQGLQFLIQYYNGEERAKGNILERFSAQQFPDLHSELNLSSLELGDSALYFCASSVGDHDLNEQFFGPGTRLTVL.

The CDR3 nucleotides are TGTGCCAGCAGCTGGGACACCGGACCCTACGAGCAGTACTTC. It is translated as CASSWDTGPYEQYF. The chain couples TRBV7-2 to TRBJ2-7; tentative D call: TRBD1 (6 bases). V was shortened by 4 bases and J by 2 bases, with 12 bases between the two germline ends. This CDR3 comprises 14 residues. CDR1 SGHTA and CDR2 FQGNSA come from the germline V gene. Looking up the rest from reference TRBV7-2 and TRBJ2-7 gives the full variable domain: GAGVSQSPSNKVTEKGKDVELRCDPISGHTALYWYRQSLGQGLEFLIYFQGNSAPDKSGLPSDRFSAERTGGSVSTLTIQRTQQEDSAVYLCASSWDTGPYEQYFGPGTRLTVT.

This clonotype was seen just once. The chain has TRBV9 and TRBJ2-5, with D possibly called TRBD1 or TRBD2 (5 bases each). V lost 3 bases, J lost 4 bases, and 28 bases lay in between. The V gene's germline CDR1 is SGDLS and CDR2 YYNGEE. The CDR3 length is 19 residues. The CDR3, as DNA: TGTGCCAGCAGCGCCGAGGGGTCCGTGAGAACAGTAACCCGAGAGACCCAGTACTTC. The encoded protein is CASSAEGSVRTVTRETQYF.

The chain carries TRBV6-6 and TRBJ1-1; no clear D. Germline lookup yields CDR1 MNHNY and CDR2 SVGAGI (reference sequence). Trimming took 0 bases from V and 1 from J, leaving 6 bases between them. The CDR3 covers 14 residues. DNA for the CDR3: TGTGCCAGCAGTTACTCGCCCAGGAACACTGAAGCTTTCTTT. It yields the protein CASSYSPRNTEAFF.

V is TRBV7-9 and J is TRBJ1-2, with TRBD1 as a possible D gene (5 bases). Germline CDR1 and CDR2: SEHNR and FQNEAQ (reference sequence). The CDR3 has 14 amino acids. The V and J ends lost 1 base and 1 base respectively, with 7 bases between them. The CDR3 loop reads CASSLGQLNYGYTF. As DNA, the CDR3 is TGTGCCAGCAGCTTAGGACAGCTTAACTATGGCTACACCTTC.

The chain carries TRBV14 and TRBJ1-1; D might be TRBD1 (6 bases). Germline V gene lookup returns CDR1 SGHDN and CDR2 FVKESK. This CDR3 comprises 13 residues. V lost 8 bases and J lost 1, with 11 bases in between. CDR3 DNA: TGTGCCAGCGCCCCGGGGGCGAACACTGAAGCTTTCTTT. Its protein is CASAPGANTEAFF. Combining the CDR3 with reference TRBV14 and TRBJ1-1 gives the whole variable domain EAGVTQFPSHSVIEKGQTVTLRCDPISGHDNLYWYRRVMGKEIKFLLHFVKESKQDESGMPNNRFLAERTGGTYSTLKVQPAELEDSGVYFCASAPGANTEAFFGQGTRLTVV.

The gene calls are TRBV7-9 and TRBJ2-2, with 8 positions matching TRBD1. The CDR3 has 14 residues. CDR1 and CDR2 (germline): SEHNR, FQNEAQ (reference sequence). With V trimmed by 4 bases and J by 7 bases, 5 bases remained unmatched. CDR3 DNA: TGTGCCAGCAGCTCAGGGGGCGAGGGCGGGGAGCTGTTTTTT. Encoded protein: CASSSGGEGGELFF. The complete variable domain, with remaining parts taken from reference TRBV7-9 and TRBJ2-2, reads DTGVSQNPRHKITKRGQNVTFRCDPISEHNRLYWYRQTLGQGPEFLTYFQNEAQLEKSRLLSDRFSAERPKGSFSTLEIQRTEQGDSAMYLCASSSGGEGGELFFGEGSRLTVL.

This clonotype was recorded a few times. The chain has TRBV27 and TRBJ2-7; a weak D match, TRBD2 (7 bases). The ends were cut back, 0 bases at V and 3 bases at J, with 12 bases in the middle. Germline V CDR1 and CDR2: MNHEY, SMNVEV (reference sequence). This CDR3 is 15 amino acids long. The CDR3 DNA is TGTGCCAGCAGTTTATCGGGAGGGGGACTCTACGAGCAGTACTTC. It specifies CASSLSGGGLYEQYF.

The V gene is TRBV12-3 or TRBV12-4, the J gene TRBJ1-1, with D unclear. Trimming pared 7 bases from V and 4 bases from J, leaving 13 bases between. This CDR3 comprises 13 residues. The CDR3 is CASTGPGGTEAFF. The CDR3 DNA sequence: TGTGCCAGCACTGGCCCAGGAGGCACTGAAGCTTTCTTT.

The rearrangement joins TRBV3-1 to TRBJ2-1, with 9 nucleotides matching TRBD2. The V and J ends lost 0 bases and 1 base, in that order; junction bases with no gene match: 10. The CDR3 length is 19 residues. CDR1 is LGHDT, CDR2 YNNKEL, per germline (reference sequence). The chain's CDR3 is CASSQDLTSGESSYNEQFF. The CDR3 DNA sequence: TGTGCCAGCAGCCAAGATTTGACTAGCGGCGAAAGTTCCTACAATGAGCAGTTCTTC.

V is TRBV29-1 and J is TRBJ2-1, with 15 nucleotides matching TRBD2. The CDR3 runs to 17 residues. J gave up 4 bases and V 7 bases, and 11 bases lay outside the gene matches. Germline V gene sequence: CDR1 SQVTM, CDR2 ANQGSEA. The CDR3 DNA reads TGCAGCGCATCCGGGACTAGCGGGGGGAAGCATTACAATGAGCAGTTCTTC. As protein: CSASGTSGGKHYNEQFF.

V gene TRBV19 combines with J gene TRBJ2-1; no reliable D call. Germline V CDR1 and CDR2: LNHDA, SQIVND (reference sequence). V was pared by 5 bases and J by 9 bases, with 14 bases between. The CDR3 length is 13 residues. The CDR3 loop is CASSLSLGAEQFF. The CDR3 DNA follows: TGTGCCAGTAGTCTGAGCCTCGGAGCTGAGCAGTTCTTC.

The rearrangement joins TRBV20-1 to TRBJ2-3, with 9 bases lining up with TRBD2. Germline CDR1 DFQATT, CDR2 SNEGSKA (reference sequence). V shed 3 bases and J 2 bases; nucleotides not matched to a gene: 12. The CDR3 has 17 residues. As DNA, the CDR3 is TGCAGTGCTAGCGGCCTGACTAGCGGAGCAAACACAGATACGCAGTATTTT. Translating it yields CSASGLTSGANTDTQYF.

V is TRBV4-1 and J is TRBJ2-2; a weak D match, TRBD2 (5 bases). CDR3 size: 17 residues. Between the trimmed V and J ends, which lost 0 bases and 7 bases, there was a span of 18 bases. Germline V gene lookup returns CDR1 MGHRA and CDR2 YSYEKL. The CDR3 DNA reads TGCGCCAGCAGCCAAGAGGGGATAAGACCGGCGGGCGGGGAGCTGTTTTTT. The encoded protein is CASSQEGIRPAGGELFF.

Here the CDR3 reads CASTPWGPSSGANVLTF. The CDR3 nucleotides are TGTGCCAGCACCCCCTGGGGCCCGAGCTCTGGGGCCAACGTCCTGACTTTC. The genes are TRBV5-8 and TRBJ2-6; a weak D match, TRBD1 (5 bases). V was cut by 6 bases and J by 0 bases, with 16 bases left in between. This CDR3 spans 17 amino acids. The germline V gene encodes CDR1 SGHTS and CDR2 YDEGEE.

The CDR3 coding sequence is TGTGCCAGCAGTCCCCGGACAGGAAATCATGGCTACACCTTC. It specifies CASSPRTGNHGYTF. The chain combines TRBV27 with TRBJ1-2, with TRBD1 matching 7 bases. Germline V CDR1 and CDR2: MNHEY, SMNVEV (reference sequence). This CDR3 has 14 amino acids. With V trimmed by 5 bases and J by 6 bases, 9 bases remained unmatched.